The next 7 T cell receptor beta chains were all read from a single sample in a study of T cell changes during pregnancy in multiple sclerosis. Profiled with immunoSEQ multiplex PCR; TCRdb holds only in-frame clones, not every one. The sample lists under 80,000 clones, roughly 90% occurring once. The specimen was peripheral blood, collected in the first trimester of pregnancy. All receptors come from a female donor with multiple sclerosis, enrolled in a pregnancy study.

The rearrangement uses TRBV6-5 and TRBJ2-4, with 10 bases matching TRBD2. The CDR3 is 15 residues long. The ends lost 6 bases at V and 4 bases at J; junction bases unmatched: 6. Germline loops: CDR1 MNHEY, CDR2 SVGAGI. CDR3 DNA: TGTGCCAGCAGCTCCCTACTAGCGGGGAAAAACATTCAGTACTTC. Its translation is CASSSLLAGKNIQYF.

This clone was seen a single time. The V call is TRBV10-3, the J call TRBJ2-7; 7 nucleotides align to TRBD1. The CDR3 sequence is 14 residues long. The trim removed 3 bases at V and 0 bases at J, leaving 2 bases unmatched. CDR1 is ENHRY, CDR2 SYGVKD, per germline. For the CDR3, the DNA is TGTGCCATCAGTGACGCAGGGGGCTCCTACGAGCAGTACTTC. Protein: CAISDAGGSYEQYF.

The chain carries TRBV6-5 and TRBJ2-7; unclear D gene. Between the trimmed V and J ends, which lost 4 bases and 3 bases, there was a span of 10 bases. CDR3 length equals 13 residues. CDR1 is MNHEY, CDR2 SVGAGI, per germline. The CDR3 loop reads CASSFVESYEQYF. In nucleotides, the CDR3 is TGTGCCAGCAGTTTTGTAGAAAGCTACGAGCAGTACTTC.

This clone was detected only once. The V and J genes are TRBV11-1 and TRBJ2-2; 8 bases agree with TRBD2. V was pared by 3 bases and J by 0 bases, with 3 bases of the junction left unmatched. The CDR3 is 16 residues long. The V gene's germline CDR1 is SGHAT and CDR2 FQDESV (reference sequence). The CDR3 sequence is CASSFPGLANTGELFF. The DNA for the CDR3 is TGTGCCAGCAGCTTTCCGGGACTAGCGAACACCGGGGAGCTGTTTTTT.

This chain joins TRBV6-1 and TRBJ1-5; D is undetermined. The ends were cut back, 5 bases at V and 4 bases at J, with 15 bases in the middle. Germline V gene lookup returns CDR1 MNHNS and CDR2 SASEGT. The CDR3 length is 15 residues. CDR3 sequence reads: CASSSQVGGNQPQHF. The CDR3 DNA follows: TGTGCCAGCAGTTCCCAGGTGGGTGGGAATCAGCCCCAGCATTTT.

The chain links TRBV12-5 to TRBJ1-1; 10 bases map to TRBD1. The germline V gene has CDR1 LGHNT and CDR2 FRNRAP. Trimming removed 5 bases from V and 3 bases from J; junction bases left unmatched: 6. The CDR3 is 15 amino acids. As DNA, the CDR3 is TGTGCTAGTGGTCGACAGGGGGCGCGGGACACTGAAGCTTTCTTT. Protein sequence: CASGRQGARDTEAFF.

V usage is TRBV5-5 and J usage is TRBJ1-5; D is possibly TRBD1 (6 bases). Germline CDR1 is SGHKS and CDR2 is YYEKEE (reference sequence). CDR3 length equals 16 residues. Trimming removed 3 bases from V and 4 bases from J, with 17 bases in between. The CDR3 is CASSSTLQGTNQPQHF. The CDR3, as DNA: TGTGCCAGCAGCTCGACCTTACAGGGAACTAATCAGCCCCAGCATTTT.